The rows below give T cell receptor beta chains drawn from one sample of a study of blood T cell repertoires in COVID-19. Assay: immunoSEQ multiplex PCR; the TCRdb copy retains only in-frame clones and omits some. The table has 55,000 to 75,000 clones, 87% seen once. The sample comprised peripheral blood. Receptors were obtained from a man in his fifties with active COVID-19. CDR3s include the opening cysteine and the closing phenylalanine or tryptophan. A D gene is named only where the DNA matches it firmly. Clone size is given for some rows only: seen once, a few or many times, or a class if the clone is expanded.

TRBJ2-7 TRBD1 . TRBV19 TGTGCCAGTAGTATTATCGGGACAGGGGCCTACGAGCAGTACTTC CASSIIGTGAYEQYF
TRBJ2-7 . . TRBV5-6 TGTGCCAGCAGCTTCGGGGAGAGCTCCTACGAGCAGTACTTC CASSFGESSYEQYF
TRBJ1-3 TRBD1 . TRBV19 TGTGCCAGTGGTCAGGGGGCCTTTGGAAACACCATATATTTT CASGQGAFGNTIYF
TRBJ2-5 . . TRBV7-2 TGTGCCAGCAGCGAGCGGGCCCTAGGCCAAGAGACCCAGTACTTC CASSERALGQETQYF
TRBJ1-1 . . TRBV28 TGTGCCAGCAGTTTAGGGGGCAGGCCTTCCCCTTTCTTT CASSLGGRPSPFF
TRBJ2-1 . . TRBV7-9 TGTGCCAGCAGCCCCCCGGGACTTTCTAGCTCCTACAATGAGCAGTTCTTC CASSPPGLSSSYNEQFF
TRBJ1-5 . . TRBV6-5 TGTGCCAGCCGGGATGCCCGTCAGCCCCAGCATTTT CASRDARQPQHF
TRBJ1-6 . few TRBV6-5 TGTGCCAGCAGTTACTCGTCGGGTATAAATTCACCCCTCCACTTT CASSYSSGINSPLHF
TRBJ2-2 TRBD2 . TRBV29-1 TGCAGCGTCGGACTAGATCCCGGGGAGCTGTTTTTT CSVGLDPGELFF
TRBJ1-2 TRBD1 . TRBV11-2 TGTGCCAGCAGCTTAGGGCCGACGGGGGACAGGGGATACAGTGGCTACACCTTC CASSLGPTGDRGYSGYTF
TRBJ2-1 . . TRBV6-5 TGTGCCAGCAGCAGTCCAGGGGCATCCTACAATGAGCAGTTCTTC CASSSPGASYNEQFF
TRBJ2-7 TRBD1 . TRBV7-2 TGTGCCAGCAGCTGGGGGACAGGGGGCCCTTACGAGCAGTACTTC CASSWGTGGPYEQYF
TRBJ1-4 . . TRBV29-1 TGCAGCGTTCTCGGACATCAGGGCGGGGGATACGAAAAACTGTTTTTT CSVLGHQGGGYEKLFF
TRBJ2-7 . few TRBV5-1 TGCGCCAGCAGCGGTGACAGCGAGCAGTACTTC CASSGDSEQYF
TRBJ1-2 TRBD1 . TRBV5-5 TGTGCCAGCAGCTCGTCCGGGACAGCTTATGGCTACACCTTC CASSSSGTAYGYTF
TRBJ1-1 . once TRBV4-2 TGTGCCAGCAGCCAAGAGTCCGGTTTTTACACTGAAGCTTTCTTT CASSQESGFYTEAFF
TRBJ1-4 TRBD1 . TRBV18 TGTGCCAGCTCCCTGGGACAGCTTAATGAAAAACTGTTTTTT CASSLGQLNEKLFF
TRBJ2-6 . . TRBV9 TGTGCCAGCAGCGTAGACGGGGAATCTGGGGCCAACGTCCTGACTTTC CASSVDGESGANVLTF
TRBJ2-5 . . TRBV7-9 TGTGCCAGCAGCCTCCACTCGGAAGAGACCCAGTACTTC CASSLHSEETQYF
TRBJ2-1 . . TRBV27 TGTGCCAGCATGGACAATTTGGCCTACAATGAGCAGTTCTTC CASMDNLAYNEQFF
TRBJ2-7 TRBD2 once TRBV27 TGTGCCAGCAGTTTTCGCCGTACTAGCGGGAGAGGGTACGAGCAGTACTTC CASSFRRTSGRGYEQYF
TRBJ2-1 TRBD2 once TRBV23-1 TGCGCCAGCAGTCCCCACGATCGGGGGGCCTACAATGAGCAGTTCTTC CASSPHDRGAYNEQFF
TRBJ2-3 . . TRBV14 TGTGCCAGCAGCCAAGGAGACAGTCGCTCCTTCACAGATACGCAGTATTTT CASSQGDSRSFTDTQYF
TRBJ2-3 . . TRBV6-2/TRBV6-3 TGTGCCAGCAGTTCACTCGAAAATACGCAGTATTTT CASSSLENTQYF
TRBJ2-1 . . TRBV4-2 TGTGCCAGCAGCAATCGGGGGTTTTTGAATGAGCAGTTCTTC CASSNRGFLNEQFF
TRBJ2-3 TRBD2 . TRBV4-2 TGTGCCAGCAGCCAACTAAGAACCGGGGGGGGAAGCACAGATACGCAGTATTTT CASSQLRTGGGSTDTQYF
TRBJ1-1 TRBD1 . TRBV19 TGTGCCAGTAGTAACCAGGGGGCCGGCACTGAAGCTTTCTTT CASSNQGAGTEAFF
TRBJ2-1 TRBD2 . TRBV5-1 TGCGCCAGCAGTCGACGGACTAGCGGTATTTTGGGGAATGAGCAGTTCTTC CASSRRTSGILGNEQFF
TRBJ1-5 . once TRBV12-3/TRBV12-4 TGTGCCAGCAGTTTCGGAGAGTATCAGCCCCAGCATTTT CASSFGEYQPQHF
TRBJ1-3 . . TRBV7-2 TGTGCCAGCAGCTCAGGACCAGGGTCAGGAAACACCATATATTTT CASSSGPGSGNTIYF
TRBJ2-3 . . TRBV19 TGTGCCAGTTGGTCGTGGGGGGGGGCCAACACAGATACGCAGTATTTT CASWSWGGANTDTQYF
TRBJ1-1 TRBD1 . TRBV9 TGTGCCAGCAGCGTTGGGACAGGGTTAATGAACACTGAAGCTTTCTTT CASSVGTGLMNTEAFF
TRBJ2-7 TRBD1 . TRBV7-9 TGTGCCAGCAGCTTACCCCGACAGGGCCCCTACGAGCAGTACTTC CASSLPRQGPYEQYF
TRBJ2-7 . . TRBV6-5 TGTGCCACCAAGGAGACGTCTCGACCCGAGCAGTACTTC CATKETSRPEQYF
TRBJ2-7 . . TRBV6-2/TRBV6-3 TGTGCCAGCAGCCGGAGCTCCTACGAGCAGTACTTC CASSRSSYEQYF
TRBJ1-4 . few TRBV5-1 TGCGCCAGCAGCTTGGGAGGACATAATGAAAAACTGTTTTTT CASSLGGHNEKLFF
TRBJ1-1 TRBD1 few TRBV5-6 TGTGCCAGCATGACCGGGACAGATTTGAACACTGAAGCTTTCTTT CASMTGTDLNTEAFF
TRBJ1-2 TRBD1 . TRBV29-1 TGCAGCGCCTCAACAACAGGGGGATATGGCTACACCTTC CSASTTGGYGYTF
TRBJ2-7 TRBD1 . TRBV28 TGTGCCAGCAGATTACCGGGACAGGGGACCTACGAGCAGTACTTC CASRLPGQGTYEQYF
TRBJ2-7 . . TRBV5-6 TGTGCCAGCAGGCAGGGGACCTACGAGCAGTACTTC CASRQGTYEQYF
TRBJ1-5 . . TRBV6-2/TRBV6-3 TGTGCCAGCAGTTATCAGAGCAATCAGCCCCAGCATTTT CASSYQSNQPQHF
TRBJ2-1 TRBD1 . TRBV27 TGTGCCAGCAGTTTCACCCGACCGGACAGGGTAAATGAGCAGTTCTTC CASSFTRPDRVNEQFF
TRBJ2-7 TRBD1 . TRBV28 TGTGCCAGCAGTTCCCCGGACAGGGGGGGATACGAGCAGTACTTC CASSSPDRGGYEQYF
TRBJ1-2 . . TRBV27 TGTGCCAGCAGTTTCGAACCGGGGTACTATGGCTACACCTTC CASSFEPGYYGYTF
TRBJ2-2 TRBD1 . TRBV5-4 TGTGCCAGCAGCTTAGGGGGCTTGTTTAACACCGGGGAGCTGTTTTTT CASSLGGLFNTGELFF
TRBJ1-5 . . TRBV5-8 TGTGCCAGCAGCTTGGGGCAGGTCAATCAGCCCCAGCATTTT CASSLGQVNQPQHF
TRBJ2-3 . . TRBV6-5 TGTGCCAGCAGTTACGAGGAGGATCGCACAGATACGCAGTATTTT CASSYEEDRTDTQYF
TRBJ2-2 . . TRBV3-1/TRBV3-2 TGTGCCAGCAGCCAACGTGTTGCGAACACCGGGGAGCTGTTTTTT CASSQRVANTGELFF
TRBJ2-3 . . TRBV7-9 TGTGCCAGCAGCACCACTAGCCGAACCCCAGATACGCAGTATTTT CASSTTSRTPDTQYF
TRBJ2-3 . . TRBV28 TGTGCCAGCAGACCACATGGGGCCGGGTTAGATACGCAGTATTTT CASRPHGAGLDTQYF
TRBJ2-2 . . TRBV18 TGTGCCAGCTCACCAAGGGGGAACACCGGGGAGCTGTTTTTT CASSPRGNTGELFF
TRBJ1-5 TRBD1 . TRBV18 TGTGCCAGCTCACAACAGGGGGCGAGCAATCAGCCCCAGCATTTT CASSQQGASNQPQHF
TRBJ2-7 TRBD1 few TRBV9 TGTGCCAGCAGCGTACAGGGGGTTCCCTACGAGCAGTACTTC CASSVQGVPYEQYF
TRBJ1-2 . . TRBV12-3/TRBV12-4 TGTGCCAGCAGTTCGACAGCTCGCAATGGCTACACCTTC CASSSTARNGYTF